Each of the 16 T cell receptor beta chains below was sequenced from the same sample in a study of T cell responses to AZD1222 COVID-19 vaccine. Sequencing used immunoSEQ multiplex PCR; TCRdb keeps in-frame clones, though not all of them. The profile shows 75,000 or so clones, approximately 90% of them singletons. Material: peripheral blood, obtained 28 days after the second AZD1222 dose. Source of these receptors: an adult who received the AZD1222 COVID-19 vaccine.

Here the CDR3 DNA reads TGCAGCGCCCAACCCGGGACAGGTGGGGCACTCCAAGAGACCCAGTACTTC. It yields the protein CSAQPGTGGALQETQYF. This chain joins TRBV29-1 and TRBJ2-5, with 8 bases that match TRBD1. The germline V gene encodes CDR1 SQVTM and CDR2 ANQGSEA. The trim removed 7 bases at V and 1 base at J, leaving 17 bases unmatched. The CDR3 sequence is 17 residues long.

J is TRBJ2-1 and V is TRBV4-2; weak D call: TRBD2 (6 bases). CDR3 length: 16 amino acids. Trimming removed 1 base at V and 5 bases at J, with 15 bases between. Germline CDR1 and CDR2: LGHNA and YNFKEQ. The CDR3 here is CASSQVWEATNNEQFF. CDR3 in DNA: TGTGCCAGCAGCCAAGTCTGGGAGGCTACTAACAATGAGCAGTTCTTC.

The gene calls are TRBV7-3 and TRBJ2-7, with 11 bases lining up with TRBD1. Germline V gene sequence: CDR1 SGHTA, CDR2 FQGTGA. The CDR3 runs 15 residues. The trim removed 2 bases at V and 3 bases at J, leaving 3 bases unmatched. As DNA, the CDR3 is TGTGCCAGCAGCTTATCTGGGACAGGGGGCTACGAGCAGTACTTC. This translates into CASSLSGTGGYEQYF.

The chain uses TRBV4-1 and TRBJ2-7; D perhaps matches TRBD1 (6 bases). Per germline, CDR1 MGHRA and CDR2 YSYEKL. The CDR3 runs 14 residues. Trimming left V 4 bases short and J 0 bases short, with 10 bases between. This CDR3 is CASSLRTASYEQYF. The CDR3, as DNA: TGCGCCAGCAGCCTACGGACAGCCTCCTACGAGCAGTACTTC.

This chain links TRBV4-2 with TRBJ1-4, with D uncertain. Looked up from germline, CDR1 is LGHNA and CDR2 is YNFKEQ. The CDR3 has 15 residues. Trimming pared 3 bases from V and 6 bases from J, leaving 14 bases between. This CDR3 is CASSQGKGRDEKLFF. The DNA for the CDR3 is TGTGCCAGCAGCCAGGGGAAGGGAAGGGATGAAAAACTGTTTTTT.

In nucleotides, the CDR3 is TGCGCCAGCAGGGCAATCGGGGGGGTGCGCGACGAGCAGTACTTC. Encoded protein: CASRAIGGVRDEQYF. The rearrangement joins TRBV5-1 to TRBJ2-7; 8 positions agree with TRBD2. Losses at the gene ends were 5 bases for V and 5 bases for J; bases not matched to a gene: 12. Germline CDR1 is SGHRS and CDR2 is YFSETQ. The CDR3 runs to 15 residues.

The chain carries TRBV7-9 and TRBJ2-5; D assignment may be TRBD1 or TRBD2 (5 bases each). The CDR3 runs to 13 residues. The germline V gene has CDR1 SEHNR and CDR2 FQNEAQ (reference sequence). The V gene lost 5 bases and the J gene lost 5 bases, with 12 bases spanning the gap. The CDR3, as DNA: TGTGCCAGCAGCCATCGGGACGAGGAGACCCAGTACTTC. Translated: CASSHRDEETQYF.

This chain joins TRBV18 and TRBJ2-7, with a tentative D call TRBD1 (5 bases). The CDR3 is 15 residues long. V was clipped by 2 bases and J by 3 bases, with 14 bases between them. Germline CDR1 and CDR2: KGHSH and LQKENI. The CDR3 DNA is TGTGCCAGCTCACCAAGAACAGGAGAAATCTACGAGCAGTACTTC. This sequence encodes CASSPRTGEIYEQYF.

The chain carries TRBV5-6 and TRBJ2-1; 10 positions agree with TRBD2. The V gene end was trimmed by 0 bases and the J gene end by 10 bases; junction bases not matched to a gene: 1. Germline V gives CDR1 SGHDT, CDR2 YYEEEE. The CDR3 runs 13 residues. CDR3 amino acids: CASSLGGLAEQFF. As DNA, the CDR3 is TGTGCCAGCAGCTTGGGGGGACTAGCGGAGCAGTTCTTC.

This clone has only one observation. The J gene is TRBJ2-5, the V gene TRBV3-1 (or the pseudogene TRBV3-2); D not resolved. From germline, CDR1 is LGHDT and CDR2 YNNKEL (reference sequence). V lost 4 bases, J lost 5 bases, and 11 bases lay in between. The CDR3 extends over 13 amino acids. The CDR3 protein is CASSLIELETQYF. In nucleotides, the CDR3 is TGTGCCAGCAGCCTAATCGAATTGGAGACCCAGTACTTC.

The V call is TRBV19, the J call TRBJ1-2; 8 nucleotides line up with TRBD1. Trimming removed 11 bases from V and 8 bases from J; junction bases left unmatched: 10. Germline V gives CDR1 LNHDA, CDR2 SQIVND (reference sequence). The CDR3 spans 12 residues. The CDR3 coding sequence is TGTGCCGTAACGGACAGGGCCGTGGGCTACACCTTC. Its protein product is CAVTDRAVGYTF.

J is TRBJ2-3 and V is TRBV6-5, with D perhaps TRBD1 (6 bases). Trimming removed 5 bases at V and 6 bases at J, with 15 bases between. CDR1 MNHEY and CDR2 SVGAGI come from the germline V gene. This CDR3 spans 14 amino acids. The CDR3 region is CASSRTENMDTQYF. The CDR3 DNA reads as TGTGCCAGCAGTCGGACAGAAAACATGGATACGCAGTATTTT.

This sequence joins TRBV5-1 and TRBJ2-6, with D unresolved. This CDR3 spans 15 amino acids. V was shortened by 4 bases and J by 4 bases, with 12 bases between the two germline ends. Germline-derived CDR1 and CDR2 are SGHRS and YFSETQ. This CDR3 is CASSLGFYGANVLTF. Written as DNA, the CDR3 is TGCGCCAGCAGCCTAGGGTTTTACGGGGCCAACGTCCTGACTTTC.

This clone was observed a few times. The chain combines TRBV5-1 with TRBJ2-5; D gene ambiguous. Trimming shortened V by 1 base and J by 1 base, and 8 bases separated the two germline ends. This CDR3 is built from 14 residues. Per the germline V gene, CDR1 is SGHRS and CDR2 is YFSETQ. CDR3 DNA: TGCGCCAGCAGCTTGATGGCTTTCCAAGAGACCCAGTACTTC. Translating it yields CASSLMAFQETQYF.

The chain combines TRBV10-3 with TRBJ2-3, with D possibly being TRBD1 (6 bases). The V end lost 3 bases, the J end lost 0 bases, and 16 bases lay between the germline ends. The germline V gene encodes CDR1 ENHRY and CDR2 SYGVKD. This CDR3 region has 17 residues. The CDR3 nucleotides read TGTGCCATCAGTGACCAAGACAGGTTTCAAAGCACAGATACGCAGTATTTT. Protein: CAISDQDRFQSTDTQYF.

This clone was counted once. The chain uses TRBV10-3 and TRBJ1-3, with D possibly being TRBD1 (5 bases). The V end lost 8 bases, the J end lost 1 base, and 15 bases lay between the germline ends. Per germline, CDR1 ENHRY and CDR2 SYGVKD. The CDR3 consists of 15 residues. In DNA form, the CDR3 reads TGTGCCATCGGGATTGACGGGGCATCTGGAAACACCATATATTTT. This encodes CAIGIDGASGNTIYF.